This T cell receptor beta chain was sequenced in a study of T cell responses to AZD1222 COVID-19 vaccine. Sequencing was performed with immunoSEQ multiplex PCR; in TCRdb, only in-frame clones are kept and a portion is missing. The sample shows about 96,000 clones, roughly nine tenths of them seen only once. V was pared by 1 base and J by 6 bases, with 10 bases between. The germline V gene has CDR1 LNHDA and CDR2 SQIVND (reference sequence). The CDR3 sequence is 13 residues long. V is TRBV19 and J is TRBJ2-7; D unresolved. The material was peripheral blood, obtained on day 0 of AZD1222 vaccination. The origin of this receptor is an adult in good health. This CDR3 reads CASSIGPRTEQYF. CDR3 coding DNA: TGTGCCAGTAGTATAGGACCTCGGACCGAGCAGTACTTC.